This entry features one T cell receptor (beta chain) sequence. This CDR3 spans 14 amino acids. V was clipped by 3 bases and J by 5 bases; unmatched bases: 8. Germline V CDR1 and CDR2: SQVTM, ANQGSEA. This sample was taken from a study of blood T cell repertoires in COVID-19. Overall study context: The United States, Italy and Spain provided the acute and convalescent COVID-19 samples. T cells, B-cell-depleted T cells, or PBMCs supplied cDNA or gDNA.

In the original processing: From reference gene primer amplification, estimates of nucleated cell counts were derived. Only in-frame clones appear in the TCRdb table, and some are missing; sequencing was by immunoSEQ multiplex PCR. V and J calls and clone size are copied from that table; D and trimming were computed from the DNA. Here the sample spans approximately 280,000 clones, about nine tenths being singletons. Before being deemed recovered, Cohort 3 donors had two negative PCRs, clearance, or symptom resolution. This sequence was found in a woman younger than 30 who had recovered from COVID-19. The gene calls are TRBV29-1 and TRBJ2-5, with TRBD2 identical over 8 bases. The source material was PBMCs or T cells enriched from blood (not recorded which). DNA for the CDR3: TGCAGCGTTGATCAGGGACTAGAAGTGGAGACCCAGTACTTC. It codes for CSVDQGLEVETQYF.